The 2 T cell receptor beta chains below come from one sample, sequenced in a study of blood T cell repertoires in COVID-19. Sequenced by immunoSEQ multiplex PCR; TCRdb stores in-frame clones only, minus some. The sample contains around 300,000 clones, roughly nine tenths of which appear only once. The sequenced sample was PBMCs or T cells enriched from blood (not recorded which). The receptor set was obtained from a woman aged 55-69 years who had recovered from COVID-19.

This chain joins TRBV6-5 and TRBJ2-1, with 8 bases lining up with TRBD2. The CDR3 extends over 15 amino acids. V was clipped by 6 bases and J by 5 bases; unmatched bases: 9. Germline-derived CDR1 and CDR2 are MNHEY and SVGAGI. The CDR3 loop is CASSPWVAGNNEQFF. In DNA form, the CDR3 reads TGTGCCAGCAGCCCCTGGGTAGCGGGGAACAATGAGCAGTTCTTC.

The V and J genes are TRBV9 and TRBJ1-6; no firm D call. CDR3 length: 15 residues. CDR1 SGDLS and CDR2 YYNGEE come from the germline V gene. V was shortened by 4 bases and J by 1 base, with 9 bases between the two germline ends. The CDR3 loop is CASSLGDSYNSPLHF. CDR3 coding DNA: TGTGCCAGCAGCCTCGGGGATTCCTATAATTCACCCCTCCACTTT.